This T cell receptor (beta chain) was observed in a study of T cells after yellow fever vaccination. CDR1 and CDR2 from the germline V gene are KGHDR and SFDVKD. Losses at the gene ends were 3 bases for V and 5 bases for J; bases not matched to a gene: 16. CDR3 size: 18 residues. MiXCR, run by TCRdb on the 5' RACE reads, gives a single entry per CDR3 protein. The sample contains approximately 550,000 distinct CDR3 sequences, about 14% of which appear only once. General study results and limits: The secondary response peaked faster, at day 5 versus 15, but was weaker.

With respect to this clonotype: Antigen unknown.

This sequence was found in a man younger than 40 who received the YFV17D yellow fever vaccine. The material sequenced was PBMCs, taken on the day of the yellow fever booster vaccination. The chain recombines TRBV24-1 with TRBJ2-3, with 7 bases fitting TRBD2. The CDR3 DNA sequence: TGTGCCACCAGTGATCCCTCTGGAAGCGGGGAAGGGAGAGATACGCAGTATTTT. This sequence encodes CATSDPSGSGEGRDTQYF.